The rows below give T cell receptor beta chains drawn from one sample of a study of blood T cell repertoires in COVID-19. Assay: immunoSEQ multiplex PCR; the TCRdb copy retains only in-frame clones and omits some. The sample consists of around 300,000 clones, approximately 83% of them appearing once. What was sequenced was peripheral blood. The receptors shown here come from a woman aged 70-85 years with acute or convalescent COVID-19. CDR3s leave out the opening cysteine and the closing phenylalanine or tryptophan.

TRBV6-1	TRBJ2-5	ASSEGGPSYTETQY
TRBV6-6	TRBJ1-2	ASSPDSIYGYT
TRBV27	TRBJ2-4	ASRPWDRVDKNIQY
TRBV7-9	TRBJ2-7	ASSPWIDRHEQY
TRBV30	TRBJ1-2	AWSVLWGERGYT
TRBV2	TRBJ2-4	ASRKGNSGDIQY
TRBV30	TRBJ2-2	ATDLTSTTGELF
TRBV5-4	TRBJ2-5	ASSSHTQGLPETQY
TRBV5-5	TRBJ1-1	ASSLDAGIGTEAF
TRBV3-1/TRBV3-2	TRBJ1-6	ASSQGHGGSYNSPLH
TRBV5-1	TRBJ1-3	ASRKFLRTGSDSTSGNTIY
TRBV3-1/TRBV3-2	TRBJ2-2	ASSQAGQGELF
TRBV9	TRBJ1-1	ASSVGGTGMLGTEAF
TRBV3-1/TRBV3-2	TRBJ2-1	ASSQTSGGLSSYNEQF
TRBV27	TRBJ2-1	ASSLVTSGGAPIEQF
TRBV5-1	TRBJ1-5	ASSLAGGGNQPQH
TRBV7-2	TRBJ2-3	ASSPRRVGDTQY
TRBV12-3/TRBV12-4	TRBJ1-1	ASRRTRGAF
TRBV5-1	TRBJ1-5	ASSLEGDSNQPQH
TRBV6-5	TRBJ1-2	ASSYAVDRGHT
TRBV18	TRBJ1-6	ASSPPASPLH
TRBV30	TRBJ1-1	AWSLGHRNTEAF
TRBV3-1/TRBV3-2	TRBJ2-5	ASSHTSGVVETQY
TRBV30	TRBJ1-2	AWNRDRPYGYT
TRBV7-9	TRBJ1-5	ASSRSGTGNQPQH
TRBV3-1/TRBV3-2	TRBJ2-5	ASSPSGAPGTQY
TRBV5-4	TRBJ2-1	ASKRDRGFGEQF
TRBV11-2	TRBJ1-6	ASSKGGESPLH
TRBV27	TRBJ2-2	ASSPLWGGISNTGELF
TRBV28	TRBJ1-5	ASSFPTPRSNQPQH
TRBV7-9	TRBJ2-7	ASSFRVDEQY
TRBV5-1	TRBJ1-1	ASSPEGREGAGAF
TRBV6-4	TRBJ1-2	ASSDSSQQGVMGGYT
TRBV4-1	TRBJ1-6	ASSQAPGGLDRNSPLH
TRBV2	TRBJ1-2	ASSADRVGYT
TRBV6-6	TRBJ2-5	ASSYLTGQETQY
TRBV2	TRBJ1-5	ASDGQGGVNQPQH
TRBV7-6	TRBJ2-2	ASSLLIAGGTGELF
TRBV7-8	TRBJ2-5	ASSLTGDRKTQY
TRBV3-1/TRBV3-2	TRBJ1-2	ASSQVGQGGYT
TRBV14	TRBJ2-1	ASSQEERTNHKEGVFSYNEQF
TRBV5-4	TRBJ1-3	ASSLPGVAGNTIY
TRBV19	TRBJ2-1	ASSISPSYNEQF
TRBV6-1	TRBJ1-2	ASSEVAGRGYT
TRBV18	TRBJ1-4	ASSPGLNEKLF
TRBV19	TRBJ1-2	AVGPVSTGPYGYT
TRBV3-1/TRBV3-2	TRBJ2-1	ASSNRDRGLNEQF
TRBV5-4	TRBJ1-2	ASSLPGQEVDGYT
TRBV4-1	TRBJ2-7	ASSQEGTGGIYEQY
TRBV6-5	TRBJ1-2	ASSTGEGYGYT
TRBV3-1/TRBV3-2	TRBJ2-1	ASSQGGSGVGEQF